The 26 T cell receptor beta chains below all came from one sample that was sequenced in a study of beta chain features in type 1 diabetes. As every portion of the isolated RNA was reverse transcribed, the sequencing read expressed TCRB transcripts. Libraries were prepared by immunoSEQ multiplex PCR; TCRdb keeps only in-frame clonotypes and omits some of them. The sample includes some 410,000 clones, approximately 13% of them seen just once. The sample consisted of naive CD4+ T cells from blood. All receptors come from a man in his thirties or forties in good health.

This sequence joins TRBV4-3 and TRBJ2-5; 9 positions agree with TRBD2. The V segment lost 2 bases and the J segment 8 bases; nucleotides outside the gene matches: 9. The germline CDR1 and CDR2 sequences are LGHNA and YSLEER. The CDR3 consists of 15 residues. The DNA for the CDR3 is TGCGCCAGCAGCCAAACCGGGACTAGCAGAAATACCCAGTACTTC. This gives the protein CASSQTGTSRNTQYF.

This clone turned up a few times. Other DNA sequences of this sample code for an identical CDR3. CDR3 protein: CASSLGGSSYNEQFF. CDR3 DNA sequence: TGTGCCAGCAGCTTGGGTGGTAGCTCCTACAATGAGCAGTTCTTC. This sequence joins TRBV5-6 and TRBJ2-1; D is undetermined. The germline gives CDR1 SGHDT, CDR2 YYEEEE. The CDR3 spans 15 residues. V was pared by 0 bases and J by 0 bases, with 7 bases between.

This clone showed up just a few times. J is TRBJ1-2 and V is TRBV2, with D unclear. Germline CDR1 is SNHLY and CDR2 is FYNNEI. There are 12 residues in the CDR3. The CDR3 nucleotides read TGTGCAGAACACGGCTCTAACTATGGCTACACCTTC. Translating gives CAEHGSNYGYTF.

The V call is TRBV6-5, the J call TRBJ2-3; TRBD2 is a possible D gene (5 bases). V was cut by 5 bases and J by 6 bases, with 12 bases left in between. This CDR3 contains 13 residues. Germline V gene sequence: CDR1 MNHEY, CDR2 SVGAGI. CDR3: CASSRRTGDTQYF. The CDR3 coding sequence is TGTGCCAGCAGTAGGAGAACGGGGGATACGCAGTATTTT.

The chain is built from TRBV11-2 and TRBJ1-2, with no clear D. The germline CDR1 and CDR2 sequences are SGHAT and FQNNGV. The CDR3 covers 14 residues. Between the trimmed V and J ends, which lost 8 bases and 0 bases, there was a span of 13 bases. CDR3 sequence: CASGPTPANYGYTF. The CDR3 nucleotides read TGTGCCAGCGGGCCGACGCCGGCTAACTATGGCTACACCTTC.

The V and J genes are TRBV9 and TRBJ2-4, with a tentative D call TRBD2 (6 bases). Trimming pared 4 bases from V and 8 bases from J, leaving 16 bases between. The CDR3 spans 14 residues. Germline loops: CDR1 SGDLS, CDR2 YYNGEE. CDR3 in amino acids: CASSTSGGRDIQYF. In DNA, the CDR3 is TGTGCCAGCAGCACCTCCGGGGGTCGGGACATTCAGTACTTC.

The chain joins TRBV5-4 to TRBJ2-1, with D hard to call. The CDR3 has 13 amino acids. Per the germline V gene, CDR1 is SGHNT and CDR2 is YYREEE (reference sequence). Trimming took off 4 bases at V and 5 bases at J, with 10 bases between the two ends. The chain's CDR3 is CASSPPLDNEQFF. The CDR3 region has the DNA TGTGCCAGCAGCCCACCCCTGGACAATGAGCAGTTCTTC.

Written as DNA, the CDR3 is TGTGCCAGCAGCGGTAGCGGGGGCTACACAGATACGCAGTATTTT. Protein sequence: CASSGSGGYTDTQYF. V gene TRBV9 combines with J gene TRBJ2-3, with TRBD2 matching 9 bases. The germline gives CDR1 SGDLS, CDR2 YYNGEE. This CDR3 spans 15 amino acids. Trimming took 3 bases from V and 2 from J; bases not matched to a gene: 4.

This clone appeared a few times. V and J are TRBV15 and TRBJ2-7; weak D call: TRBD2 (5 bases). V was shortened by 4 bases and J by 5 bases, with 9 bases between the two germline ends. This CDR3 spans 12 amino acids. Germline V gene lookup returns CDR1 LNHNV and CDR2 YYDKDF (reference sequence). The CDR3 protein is CATSMEAHEQYV. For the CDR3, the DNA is TGTGCCACCAGCATGGAGGCCCACGAGCAGTACGTC.

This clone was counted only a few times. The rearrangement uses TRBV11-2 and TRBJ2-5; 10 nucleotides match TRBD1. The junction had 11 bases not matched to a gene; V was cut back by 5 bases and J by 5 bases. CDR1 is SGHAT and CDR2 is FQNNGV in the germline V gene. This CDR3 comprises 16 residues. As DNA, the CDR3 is TGTGCCAGCAGCCCTAGGACAGGGGGGTATGCGGAGACCCAGTACTTC. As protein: CASSPRTGGYAETQYF.

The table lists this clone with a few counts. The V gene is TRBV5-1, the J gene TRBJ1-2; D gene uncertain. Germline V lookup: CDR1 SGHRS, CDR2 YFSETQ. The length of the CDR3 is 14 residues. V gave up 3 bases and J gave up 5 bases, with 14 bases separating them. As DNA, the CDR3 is TGCGCCAGCAGCTGGGTCGAGGGTCCATATGGCTACACCTTC. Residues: CASSWVEGPYGYTF.

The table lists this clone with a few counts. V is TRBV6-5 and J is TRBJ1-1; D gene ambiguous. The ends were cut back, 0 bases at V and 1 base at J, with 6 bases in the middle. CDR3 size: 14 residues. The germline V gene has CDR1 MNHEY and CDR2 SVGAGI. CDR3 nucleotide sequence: TGTGCCAGCAGTTACTCCTACAGGAACACTGAAGCTTTCTTT. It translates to CASSYSYRNTEAFF.

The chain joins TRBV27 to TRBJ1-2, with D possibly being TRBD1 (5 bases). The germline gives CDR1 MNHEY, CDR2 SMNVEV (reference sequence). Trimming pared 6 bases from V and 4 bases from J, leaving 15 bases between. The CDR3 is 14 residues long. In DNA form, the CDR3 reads TGTGCCAGCAGCTTTTTACCGACAGCCTATGGCTACACCTTC. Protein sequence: CASSFLPTAYGYTF.

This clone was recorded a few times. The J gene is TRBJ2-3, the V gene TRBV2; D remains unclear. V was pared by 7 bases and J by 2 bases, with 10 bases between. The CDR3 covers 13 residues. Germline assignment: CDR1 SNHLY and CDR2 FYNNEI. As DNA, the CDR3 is TGTGCCAGCAAGGTCGAGGTCACAGATACGCAGTATTTT. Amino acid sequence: CASKVEVTDTQYF.

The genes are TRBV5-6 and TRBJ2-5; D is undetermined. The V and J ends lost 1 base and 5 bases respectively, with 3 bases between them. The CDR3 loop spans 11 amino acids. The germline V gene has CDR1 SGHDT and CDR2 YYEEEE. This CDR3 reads CASSLFETQYF. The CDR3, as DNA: TGTGCCAGCAGCTTGTTTGAGACCCAGTACTTC.

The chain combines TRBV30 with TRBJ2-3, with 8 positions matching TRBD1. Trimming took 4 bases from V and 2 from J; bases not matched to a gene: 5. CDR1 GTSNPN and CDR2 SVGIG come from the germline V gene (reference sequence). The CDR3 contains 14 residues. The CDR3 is CAWNQGAPTDTQYF. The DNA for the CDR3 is TGTGCCTGGAACCAGGGGGCGCCCACAGATACGCAGTATTTT.

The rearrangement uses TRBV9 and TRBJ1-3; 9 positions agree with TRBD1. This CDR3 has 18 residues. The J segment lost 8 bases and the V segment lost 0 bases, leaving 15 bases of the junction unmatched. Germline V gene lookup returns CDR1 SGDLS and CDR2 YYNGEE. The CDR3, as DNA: TGTGCCAGCAGCGTAGCCGCGACAGGGGGTATTAGCGCGGACACCATATATTTT. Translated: CASSVAATGGISADTIYF.

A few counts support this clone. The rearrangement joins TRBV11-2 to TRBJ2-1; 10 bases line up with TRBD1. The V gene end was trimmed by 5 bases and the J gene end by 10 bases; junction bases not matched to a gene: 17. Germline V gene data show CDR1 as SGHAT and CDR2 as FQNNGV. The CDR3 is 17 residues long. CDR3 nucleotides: TGTGCCAGCAGCCGCCGGGACAGGGGTCGGTTTCTAGGGGAGCAGTTCTTC. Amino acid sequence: CASSRRDRGRFLGEQFF.

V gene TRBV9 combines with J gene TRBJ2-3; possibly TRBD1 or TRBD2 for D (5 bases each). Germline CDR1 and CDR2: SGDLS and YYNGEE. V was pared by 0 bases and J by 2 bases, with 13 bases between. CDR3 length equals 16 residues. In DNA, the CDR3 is TGTGCCAGCAGCGTAGTGGGGGTAGGAGACACAGATACGCAGTATTTT. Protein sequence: CASSVVGVGDTDTQYF.

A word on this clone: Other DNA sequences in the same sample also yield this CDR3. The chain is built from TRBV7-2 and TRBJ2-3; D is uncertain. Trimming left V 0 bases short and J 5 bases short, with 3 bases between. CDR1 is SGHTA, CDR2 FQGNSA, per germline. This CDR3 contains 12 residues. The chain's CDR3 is CASSLAVDTQYF. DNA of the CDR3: TGTGCCAGCAGCTTAGCTGTAGATACGCAGTATTTT.

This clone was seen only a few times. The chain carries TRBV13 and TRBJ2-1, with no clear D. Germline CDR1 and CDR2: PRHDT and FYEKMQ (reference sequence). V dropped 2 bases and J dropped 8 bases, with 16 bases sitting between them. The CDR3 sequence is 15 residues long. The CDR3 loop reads CASSLYAIGPDEQFF. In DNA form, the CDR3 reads TGTGCCAGCAGCTTATATGCGATAGGTCCGGATGAGCAGTTCTTC.

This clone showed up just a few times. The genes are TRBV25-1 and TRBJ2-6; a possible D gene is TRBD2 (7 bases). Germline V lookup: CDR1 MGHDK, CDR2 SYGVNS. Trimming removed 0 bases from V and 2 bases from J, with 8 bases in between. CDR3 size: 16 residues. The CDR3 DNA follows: TGTGCCAGCAGTGAATACGGGGGGCCTGGGGCCAACGTCCTGACTTTC. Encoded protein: CASSEYGGPGANVLTF.

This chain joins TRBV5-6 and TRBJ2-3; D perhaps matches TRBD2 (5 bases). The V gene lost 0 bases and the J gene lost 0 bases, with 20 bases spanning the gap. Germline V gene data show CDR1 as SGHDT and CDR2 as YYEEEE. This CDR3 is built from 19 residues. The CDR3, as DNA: TGTGCCAGCAGCTTGGTCGGGGTGATTGGGAGTCTGAGCACAGATACGCAGTATTTT. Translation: CASSLVGVIGSLSTDTQYF.

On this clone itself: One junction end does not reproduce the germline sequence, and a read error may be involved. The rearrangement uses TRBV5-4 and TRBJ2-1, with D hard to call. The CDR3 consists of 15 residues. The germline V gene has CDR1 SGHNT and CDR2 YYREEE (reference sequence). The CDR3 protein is CASRLDRNSYNEQFF. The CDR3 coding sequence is TGTGCCAGCAGGTTGGACCGTAACTCCTACAATGAGCAGTTCTTC.

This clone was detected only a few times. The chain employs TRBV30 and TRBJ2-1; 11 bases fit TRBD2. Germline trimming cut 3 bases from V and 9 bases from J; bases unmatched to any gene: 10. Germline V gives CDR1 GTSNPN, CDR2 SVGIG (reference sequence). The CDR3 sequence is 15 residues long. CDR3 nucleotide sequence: TGTGCCTGGAGCGCTACTAGCGGGGGCGGACTTGAGCAGTTCTTC. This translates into CAWSATSGGGLEQFF.

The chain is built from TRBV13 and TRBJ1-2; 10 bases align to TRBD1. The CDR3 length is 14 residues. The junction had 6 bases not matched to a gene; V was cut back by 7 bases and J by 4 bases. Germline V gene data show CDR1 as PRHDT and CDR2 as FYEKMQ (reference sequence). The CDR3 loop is CASKDRGEVYGYTF. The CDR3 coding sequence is TGTGCCAGCAAGGACAGGGGGGAGGTCTATGGCTACACCTTC.